These 16 T cell receptor beta chains came from one sample sequenced in a study of cytomegalovirus exposure and HLA in healthy donors. Researchers ran the PCR with 60 Vbeta and 13 Jbeta primers. The method was immunoSEQ multiplex PCR; TCRdb's version includes in-frame clones alone and lacks a portion of them. The sample has 90,000 to 120,000 clones, over 70% seen once. Sequenced material: PBMCs. All receptors come from a man aged 25 to 45 in good health and CMV-seronegative.

V is TRBV4-1 and J is TRBJ1-4, with D uncertain. The germline V gene encodes CDR1 MGHRA and CDR2 YSYEKL. CDR3 length equals 15 residues. The germline V and J ends were trimmed by 0 bases and 7 bases, with 12 bases remaining between them. CDR3 in DNA: TGCGCCAGCAGCCAAGAGCCGCAGGCGGGTGAAAAACTGTTTTTT. As protein: CASSQEPQAGEKLFF.

The chain combines TRBV6-6 with TRBJ1-3, with D unclear. Between the trimmed V and J ends, which lost 6 bases and 4 bases, there was a span of 13 bases. The CDR3 runs 14 residues. CDR1 is MNHNY, CDR2 SVGAGI, per germline (reference sequence). The CDR3 DNA is TGTGCCAGCAGGATCTCCGGGGAGGGAAACACCATATATTTT. Its protein is CASRISGEGNTIYF.

This clone was seen at least ten times. V usage is TRBV4-1 and J usage is TRBJ2-2; TRBD1 matches 8 bases. CDR3 size: 17 residues. The V segment lost 1 base and the J segment 5 bases; nucleotides outside the gene matches: 9. Germline CDR1 and CDR2: MGHRA and YSYEKL. The CDR3 is CASSQVQGAVETGELFF. The CDR3 nucleotides read TGCGCCAGCAGCCAAGTTCAGGGGGCGGTTGAAACCGGGGAGCTGTTTTTT.

The rearrangement links TRBV28 to TRBJ2-7; 8 bases are shared with TRBD1. Germline trimming cut 6 bases from V and 1 base from J; bases unmatched to any gene: 8. The CDR3 has 15 residues. Germline V gene lookup returns CDR1 MDHEN and CDR2 SYDVKM. The CDR3 here is CASSARTGLSYEQYF. The CDR3 DNA sequence: TGTGCCAGCAGCGCCCGGACAGGGTTATCCTACGAGCAGTACTTC.

This sequence joins TRBV5-1 and TRBJ2-1; D remains unclear. Germline CDR1 and CDR2: SGHRS and YFSETQ. The CDR3 runs 11 residues. Deletions cut 5 bases from V and 10 bases from J, with 10 bases between. In nucleotides, the CDR3 is TGCGCCAGCAGTTTTAGTCGGGAGCAGTTCTTC. Its translation is CASSFSREQFF.

The chain carries TRBV13 and TRBJ2-7; 8 nucleotides match TRBD2. This CDR3 has 15 amino acids. Germline V CDR1 and CDR2: PRHDT, FYEKMQ (reference sequence). The V gene end was trimmed by 0 bases and the J gene end by 0 bases; junction bases not matched to a gene: 1. Here the CDR3 DNA reads TGTGCCAGCAGCTTAGGGGGACTAGTCTCCTACGAGCAGTACTTC. Translation: CASSLGGLVSYEQYF. The whole variable domain, filled in from reference TRBV13 and TRBJ2-7, reads AAGVIQSPRHLIKEKRETATLKCYPIPRHDTVYWYQQGPGQDPQFLISFYEKMQSDKGSIPDRFSAQQFSDYHSELNMSSLELGDSALYFCASSLGGLVSYEQYFGPGTRLTVT.

The J gene is TRBJ1-5, the V gene TRBV12-2; the table's D call of TRBD1 was not tested on the DNA. TRBV12-2 is a listed pseudogene. The CDR3 runs 17 residues. This CDR3 is CASRSRKGRGWNQPQHF. As DNA, the CDR3 is TGTGCAAGTCGCTCCCGAAAGGGCAGGGGGTGGAATCAGCCCCAGCATTTT.

The rearrangement links TRBV9 to TRBJ2-5, with 10 bases matching TRBD2. CDR3 length: 15 amino acids. The V segment lost 4 bases and the J segment 5 bases; nucleotides outside the gene matches: 8. Per germline, CDR1 SGDLS and CDR2 YYNGEE. CDR3 region: CASSLLAGVDETQYF. The DNA of the CDR3 is TGTGCCAGCAGCCTTCTAGCGGGAGTAGACGAGACCCAGTACTTC.

The chain couples TRBV18 to TRBJ2-7; 9 bases line up with TRBD1. Germline V gene sequence: CDR1 KGHSH, CDR2 LQKENI. The CDR3 loop spans 15 amino acids. V shed 3 bases, J shed 5 bases, and the junction held 8 bases outside the gene matches. This CDR3 is CASSPIGGQGDEQYF. In DNA form, the CDR3 reads TGTGCCAGCTCACCCATCGGGGGACAGGGAGACGAGCAGTACTTC. Variable domain in full (rest from reference TRBV18 and TRBJ2-7): NAGVMQNPRHLVRRRGQEARLRCSPMKGHSHVYWYRQLPEEGLKFMVYLQKENIIDESGMPKERFSAEFPKEGPSILRIQQVVRGDSAAYFCASSPIGGQGDEQYFGPGTRLTVT.

The V gene is TRBV7-2, the J gene TRBJ1-1; D remains ambiguous. V lost 3 bases to trimming and J lost 5 bases, with 10 bases between them. The CDR3 is 13 residues long. Germline V gene lookup returns CDR1 SGHTA and CDR2 FQGNSA. The CDR3 DNA sequence: TGTGCCAGCAGCTTTGGGCTGACGACTGAAGCTTTCTTT. Protein product: CASSFGLTTEAFF.

The rearrangement uses TRBV15 and TRBJ2-7; possible D gene TRBD2, 7 bases. V was cut by 5 bases and J by 6 bases, with 14 bases left in between. CDR3 length: 13 amino acids. Germline CDR1 is LNHNV and CDR2 is YYDKDF (reference sequence). In DNA, the CDR3 is TGTGCCACCAGCTCCGGGGGGCTCATCGAGCAGTACTTC. This codes for CATSSGGLIEQYF. The full variable domain, in which reference TRBV15 and TRBJ2-7 provide the parts outside the CDR3, is DAMVIQNPRYQVTQFGKPVTLSCSQTLNHNVMYWYQQKSSQAPKLLFHYYDKDFNNEADTPDNFQSRRPNTSFCFLDIRSPGLGDTAMYLCATSSGGLIEQYFGPGTRLTVT.

This clone occurred a few times. The chain has TRBV4-1 and TRBJ2-3; 10 bases fit TRBD2. The CDR3 has 17 amino acids. V lost 0 bases, J lost 2 bases, and 5 bases stayed unmatched. Germline V gene sequence: CDR1 MGHRA, CDR2 YSYEKL. CDR3 sequence reads: CASSQDRTSGLTDTQYF. CDR3 nucleotide sequence: TGCGCCAGCAGCCAAGATAGGACTAGCGGACTCACAGATACGCAGTATTTT.

The gene calls are TRBV9 and TRBJ1-1; no clear D. The length of the CDR3 is 14 residues. From germline, CDR1 is SGDLS and CDR2 YYNGEE. V lost 0 bases and J 3 bases, leaving 9 bases between the germline ends. CDR3 loop: CASSVVAKDTEAFF. The DNA of the CDR3 is TGTGCCAGCAGCGTAGTAGCGAAGGACACTGAAGCTTTCTTT.

This chain uses TRBV10-1 with TRBJ2-3; perhaps TRBD1 as D (6 bases). V was trimmed by 2 bases and J by 4 bases, leaving 16 bases between them. The CDR3 consists of 16 residues. CDR1 is WNHNN and CDR2 is SYGVQD in the germline V gene (reference sequence). CDR3 in DNA: TGCGCCAGCAGTGAGAGTCGTGTCAGGGGTTCAGATACGCAGTATTTT. Translated: CASSESRVRGSDTQYF.

The V gene is TRBV6-4, the J gene TRBJ1-2, with D unresolved. The length of the CDR3 is 15 residues. Germline V CDR1 and CDR2: MRHNA, SNTAGT. Between the trimmed V and J ends, which lost 0 bases and 6 bases, there was a span of 14 bases. CDR3 loop: CASSDSPEEVNGYTF. For the CDR3, the DNA is TGTGCCAGCAGTGACTCGCCGGAGGAGGTCAATGGCTACACCTTC.

A remark on this clone: At one end the junction does not follow the germline gene, possibly because of a read error. This chain uses TRBV7-7 with TRBJ2-1; 9 nucleotides agree with TRBD2. This CDR3 contains 15 residues. Germline lookup yields CDR1 SSHAT and CDR2 FNYEAQ (reference sequence). The CDR3 is CASSPAGGASNEQFF. The CDR3 nucleotides are TGTGCTAGCAGCCCCGCGGGGGGGGCTTCGAATGAGCAGTTCTTC.